This TCR beta chain is drawn from a study of PD-1 blockade in classical Hodgkin lymphoma. Study details: Intravenous infusions of nivolumab 3 mg/kg reached patients every 2 weeks. General study results and limits: Diversity in CD4+ TCRs, unlike that measured in CD8+ TCRs, had risen significantly by C4D1. Lower baseline TCR diversity was reported for newly diagnosed patients than for healthy donors. Exclusion was applied to patients who started nivolumab under 1 year after ASCT.

With respect to this clone: Its antigen is unidentified.

The time point was: cycle 4 day 1 (C4D1), after less than 7 weeks of nivolumab. With no exception, relapse followed autologous stem cell transplantation in all patients, and brentuximab vedotin exposure varied. Using immunoSEQ multiplex PCR, the repertoire was profiled, and TCRdb retains in-frame clones only, with some absent. The sample includes approximately 89,000 clones, about 83% of them seen just once. Sample: peripheral blood mononuclear cells (PBMCs), taken before the fourth cycle of nivolumab. The receptor comes from a human donor with classical Hodgkin lymphoma.

CDR3 sequence (DNA): TGCGCCAGCAGCACAACAGGGGGCGCTTTCGGGGAGCAGTACTTC. This gives the protein CASSTTGGAFGEQYF. The chain joins TRBV5-1 to TRBJ2-7; TRBD1 aligns across 9 bases. The CDR3 spans 15 residues. J gave up 7 bases and V 4 bases, and 12 bases lay outside the gene matches. Germline CDR1 SGHRS, CDR2 YFSETQ.